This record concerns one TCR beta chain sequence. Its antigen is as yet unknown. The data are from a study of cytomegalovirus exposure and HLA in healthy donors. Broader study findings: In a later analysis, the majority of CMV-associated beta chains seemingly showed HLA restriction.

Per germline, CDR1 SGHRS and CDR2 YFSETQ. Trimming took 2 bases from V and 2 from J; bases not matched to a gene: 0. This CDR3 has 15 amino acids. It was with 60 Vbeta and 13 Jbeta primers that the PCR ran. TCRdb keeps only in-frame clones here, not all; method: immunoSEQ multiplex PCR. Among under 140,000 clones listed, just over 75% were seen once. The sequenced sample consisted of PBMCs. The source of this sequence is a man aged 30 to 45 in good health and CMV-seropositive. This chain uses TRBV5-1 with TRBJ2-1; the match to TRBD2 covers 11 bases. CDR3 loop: CASSFSGGAYNEQFF. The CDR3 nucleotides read TGCGCCAGCAGCTTTAGCGGGGGGGCCTACAATGAGCAGTTCTTC.